The 23 T cell receptor beta chains below were found in one sample sequenced in a study of blood T cells in healthy people across ages. Using a J-beta primer mix together with a sample-barcoded 5' primer, a second PCR was run for roughly 6 to 11 cycles. MiXCR was run by TCRdb on the 5' RACE reads, yielding one entry per CDR3 protein. The sample includes roughly 680,000 distinct CDR3 sequences, 20% to 25% of them seen just once. Specimen: blood. The receptor source for this set is a man in his 70s in good health.

This chain uses TRBV2 with TRBJ2-5, with 9 nucleotides matching TRBD1. The CDR3 length is 14 residues. Germline V CDR1 and CDR2: SNHLY, FYNNEI. J lost 7 bases, V lost 3 bases, and 6 bases had no gene match. CDR3 amino acids: CASSEGQGVMTQYF. The CDR3 region has the DNA TGTGCCAGCAGTGAGGGACAGGGCGTCATGACCCAGTACTTC. The complete variable domain, with remaining parts taken from reference TRBV2 and TRBJ2-5, reads EPEVTQTPSHQVTQMGQEVILRCVPISNHLYFYWYRQILGQKVEFLVSFYNNEISEKSEIFDDQFSVERPDGSNFTLKIRSTKLEDSAMYFCASSEGQGVMTQYFGPGTRLLVL.

V and J are TRBV7-2 and TRBJ2-1; TRBD2 matches at 10 bases. The end of the DNA aligns better with TRBJ2-7, so the J call may be wrong. Germline V gene lookup returns CDR1 SGHTA and CDR2 FQGNSA. The CDR3 consists of 16 residues. As DNA, the CDR3 is TGTGCCAGCAGCCCCTATACTAGCGGGGCGTCCTACGAGCAGTACTTC. Translated: CASSPYTSGASYEQYF.

The rearrangement joins TRBV6-6 to TRBJ1-2; D is uncertain. Germline V CDR1 and CDR2: MNHNY, SVGAGI (reference sequence). The CDR3 is 15 residues long. The V gene lost 3 bases and the J gene lost 6 bases, with 17 bases spanning the gap. The CDR3: CASSYGAEGANGYTF. CDR3 nucleotides: TGTGCCAGCAGTTATGGCGCAGAGGGCGCGAATGGCTACACCTTC.

The chain uses TRBV7-9 and TRBJ2-5; D is ambiguous. The end of the DNA is better explained by TRBJ2-1, so the J call may be wrong. The CDR3 runs 15 residues. Per germline, CDR1 SEHNR and CDR2 FQNEAQ (reference sequence). This CDR3 is CASSLSISFYNEQFF. In DNA form, the CDR3 reads TGTGCCAGCAGCTTATCCATTTCATTCTACAATGAGCAGTTCTTC.

This clonotype was counted a few times. The V and J genes are TRBV2 and TRBJ2-5, with TRBD2 identical over 9 bases. The DNA end is more similar to TRBJ2-1, so the J call may be wrong. This CDR3 is 14 amino acids long. Germline CDR1 and CDR2: SNHLY and FYNNEI. The CDR3 is CASSGTSARVEQFF. The CDR3 DNA reads TGTGCCAGCAGTGGGACTAGCGCAAGGGTTGAGCAGTTCTTC.

The genes are TRBV4-3 and TRBJ2-5; D tentatively fits TRBD1 or TRBD2 (7 bases each). This CDR3 region has 17 residues. The V end was cut by 0 bases, the J end by 2 bases, with 16 bases between. Germline V CDR1 and CDR2: LGHNA, YSLEER. This chain's CDR3 is CASSQDRTRGGQETQYF. The CDR3 DNA follows: TGCGCCAGCAGCCAAGATCGCACCAGGGGGGGACAAGAGACCCAGTACTTC.

The chain uses TRBV11-2 and TRBJ2-5; possibly TRBD1 for D (6 bases). This CDR3 has 14 residues. The germline V gene encodes CDR1 SGHAT and CDR2 FQNNGV. Trimming shortened V by 2 bases and J by 4 bases, and 11 bases separated the two germline ends. The CDR3 sequence: CASSLQGKVETQYF. In DNA form, the CDR3 reads TGTGCCAGCAGCTTACAGGGGAAGGTAGAGACCCAGTACTTC.

This clonotype was detected only a few times. The chain links TRBV12-3 or TRBV12-4 to TRBJ2-7, with 7 bases that match TRBD1. The CDR3 loop spans 15 amino acids. V was clipped by 6 bases and J by 6 bases; unmatched bases: 14. For the CDR3, the DNA is TGTGCCAGCAGCCCCTTGACAGGGTTGTTCCTCGAGCAGTACTTC. This gives the protein CASSPLTGLFLEQYF.

This clonotype was observed a few times. Sequence at one end of the junction differs from germline and may be a read error. The chain's CDR3 is CSARTSTTGVLFF. CDR3 nucleotides: TGCAGTGCTAGAACCTCGACTACCGGGGTGCTGTTTTTT. The rearrangement uses TRBV20-1 and TRBJ2-2, with D tentatively TRBD2 (5 bases). The CDR3 length is 13 residues. CDR1 DFQATT and CDR2 SNEGSKA come from the germline V gene (reference sequence).

Here the CDR3 reads CAISDRTGETQYF. CDR3 DNA: TGTGCCATCAGTGATCGGACGGGAGAGACCCAGTACTTC. This chain uses TRBV10-3 with TRBJ2-5; D is undetermined. V dropped 3 bases and J dropped 4 bases, with 9 bases sitting between them. This CDR3 is built from 13 residues. Per the germline V gene, CDR1 is ENHRY and CDR2 is SYGVKD.

This clonotype was detected only a few times. The V call is TRBV20-1, the J call TRBJ2-4; TRBD2 aligns across 7 bases. There are 13 residues in the CDR3. The germline gives CDR1 DFQATT, CDR2 SNEGSKA (reference sequence). V was clipped by 7 bases and J by 0 bases; unmatched bases: 3. The DNA of the CDR3 is TGCAGTGAAAGCGGGATAGCCAAAAACATTCAGTACTTC. Translation: CSESGIAKNIQYF.

Only a few counts were recorded for this clonotype. The rearrangement links TRBV5-5 to TRBJ2-5; tentatively, D is TRBD1 or TRBD2 (5 bases each). V was clipped by 4 bases and J by 2 bases, with 12 bases between them. The CDR3 is 14 amino acids. Germline V gives CDR1 SGHKS, CDR2 YYEKEE (reference sequence). The chain's CDR3 is CASSNGAVQETQYF. The CDR3 nucleotides are TGTGCCAGCAGCAACGGGGCAGTACAAGAGACCCAGTACTTC.

The J gene is TRBJ2-5, the V gene TRBV7-3; 8 positions match TRBD1. The closer fit of TRBJ2-1 to the DNA end suggests the J call may be wrong. CDR3 length: 15 residues. CDR1 is SGHTA, CDR2 FQGTGA, per germline. CDR3 residues: CASSPRQGSNNEQFF. The CDR3 DNA follows: TGTGCCAGCAGCCCTCGACAGGGGTCCAACAATGAGCAGTTCTTC.

The gene calls are TRBV3-1 and TRBJ2-5; 10 bases map to TRBD1. The J call may be faulty, since TRBJ2-1 better matches the DNA end. Germline-derived CDR1 and CDR2 are LGHDT and YNNKEL (reference sequence). The CDR3 sequence is 15 residues long. The CDR3 DNA reads as TGTGCCAGCAGCCACCGGGACAGGGGCCACAATGAGCAGTTCTTC. Protein product: CASSHRDRGHNEQFF.

The gene calls are TRBV5-1 and TRBJ1-4, with 8 positions matching TRBD1. The CDR3 is made up of 19 amino acids. J was trimmed by 5 bases and V by 4 bases; bases with no gene match: 19. CDR1 and CDR2 from the germline V gene are SGHRS and YFSETQ. The CDR3, as DNA: TGCGCCAGCAGCCCGGAAATTCCGTGGACAGGGCAATTCAATGAAAAACTGTTTTTT. Translated: CASSPEIPWTGQFNEKLFF.

This chain connects TRBV20-1 to TRBJ1-3, with D possibly matching TRBD1 (6 bases). Trimming left V 5 bases short and J 0 bases short, with 14 bases between. This CDR3 comprises 15 residues. From germline, CDR1 is DFQATT and CDR2 SNEGSKA (reference sequence). The CDR3 DNA follows: TGCAGTGCTTCAGGGGCTGTTGACTCTGGAAACACCATATATTTT. Residues: CSASGAVDSGNTIYF.

V and J are TRBV20-1 and TRBJ2-5; tentative D call: TRBD2 (7 bases). The germline V gene encodes CDR1 DFQATT and CDR2 SNEGSKA (reference sequence). The CDR3 sequence is 15 residues long. The ends were cut back, 6 bases at V and 2 bases at J, with 19 bases in the middle. This CDR3 is CSAKGRGTEQETQYF. The CDR3 nucleotides read TGCAGTGCAAAAGGGAGGGGGACTGAACAAGAGACCCAGTACTTC.

This clonotype was detected many times. V gene TRBV20-1 combines with J gene TRBJ2-1; D call uncertain. Looked up from germline, CDR1 is DFQATT and CDR2 is SNEGSKA (reference sequence). The V and J ends lost 0 bases and 5 bases respectively, with 11 bases between them. The CDR3 runs 14 residues. As DNA, the CDR3 is TGCAGTGCTAGAGAGTACAGAACTGACAATGAGCAGTTCTTC. Translating gives CSAREYRTDNEQFF.

This clonotype came up a few times. The rearrangement uses TRBV20-1 and TRBJ2-3; 11 bases map to TRBD2. This CDR3 region has 14 residues. Losses at the gene ends were 6 bases for V and 3 bases for J; bases not matched to a gene: 5. Looked up from germline, CDR1 is DFQATT and CDR2 is SNEGSKA (reference sequence). The CDR3 sequence is CSAVGLAVTDTQYF. For the CDR3, the DNA is TGCAGTGCGGTGGGACTAGCGGTGACAGATACGCAGTATTTT.

This sequence joins TRBV4-3 and TRBJ2-5; perhaps TRBD1 as D (5 bases). The last part of the DNA fits TRBJ2-7 better; the J call may be wrong. Germline V gene data show CDR1 as LGHNA and CDR2 as YSLEER. This CDR3 contains 13 residues. Here the CDR3 reads CASSQDRVYEQYF. In DNA, the CDR3 is TGCGCCAGCAGCCAAGACAGGGTATACGAGCAGTACTTC.

A few counts support this clonotype. V gene TRBV5-1 combines with J gene TRBJ2-1; 7 bases line up with TRBD2. The junction had 8 bases not matched to a gene; V was cut back by 5 bases and J by 3 bases. Germline values: CDR1 SGHRS, CDR2 YFSETQ. This CDR3 is 15 amino acids long. The CDR3 sequence is CASRAGTTGYNEQFF. The DNA for the CDR3 is TGCGCCAGCAGGGCCGGGACTACCGGCTACAATGAGCAGTTCTTC.

This clonotype was observed a handful of times. The chain is built from TRBV12-3 or TRBV12-4 and TRBJ1-1, with TRBD1 as a possible D gene (5 bases). Trimming removed 5 bases from V and 5 bases from J, with 12 bases in between. CDR3 length equals 13 residues. Written as DNA, the CDR3 is TGTGCCAGCAGTAACTCAGGGAAAACTGAAGCTTTCTTT. It encodes CASSNSGKTEAFF.

The chain uses TRBV20-1 and TRBJ2-7, with 12 bases identical to TRBD2. Germline CDR1 reads DFQATT; CDR2 reads SNEGSKA (reference sequence). CDR3 length: 17 amino acids. V dropped 1 base and J dropped 2; count of bases not matched to a gene: 9. The CDR3 sequence is CSARAHLAGGRAYEQYF. CDR3 coding DNA: TGCAGTGCTAGAGCTCATCTAGCGGGAGGGCGGGCCTACGAGCAGTACTTC.